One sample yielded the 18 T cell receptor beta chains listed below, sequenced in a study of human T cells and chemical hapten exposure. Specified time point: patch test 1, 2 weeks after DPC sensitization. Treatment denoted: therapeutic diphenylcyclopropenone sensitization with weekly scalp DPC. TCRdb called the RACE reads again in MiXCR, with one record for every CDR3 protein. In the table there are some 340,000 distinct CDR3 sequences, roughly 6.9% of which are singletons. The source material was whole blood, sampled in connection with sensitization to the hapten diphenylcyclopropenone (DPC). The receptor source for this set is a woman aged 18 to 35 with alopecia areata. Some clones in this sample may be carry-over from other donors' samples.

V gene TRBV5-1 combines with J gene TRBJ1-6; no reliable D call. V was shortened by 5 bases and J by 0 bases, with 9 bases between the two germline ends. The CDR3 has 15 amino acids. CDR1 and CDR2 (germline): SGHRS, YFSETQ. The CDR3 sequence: CASRAVSSYNSPLHF. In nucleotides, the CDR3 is TGCGCCAGCAGGGCGGTGAGCTCCTATAATTCACCCCTCCACTTT.

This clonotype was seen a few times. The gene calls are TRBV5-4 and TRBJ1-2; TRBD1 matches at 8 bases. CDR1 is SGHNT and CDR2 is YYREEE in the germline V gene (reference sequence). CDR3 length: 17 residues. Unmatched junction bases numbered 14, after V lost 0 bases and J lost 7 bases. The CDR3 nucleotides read TGTGCCAGCAGCTTGGGAATCGGACAGGGCGGTTTAGGTGGCTACACCTTC. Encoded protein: CASSLGIGQGGLGGYTF.

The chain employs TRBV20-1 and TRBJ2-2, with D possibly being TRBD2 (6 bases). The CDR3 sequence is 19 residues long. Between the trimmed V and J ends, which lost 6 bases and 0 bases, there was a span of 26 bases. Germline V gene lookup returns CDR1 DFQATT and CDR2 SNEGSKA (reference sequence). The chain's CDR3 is CSAAENSGGPGANTGELFF. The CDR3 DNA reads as TGCAGTGCCGCAGAGAATAGCGGAGGACCCGGCGCGAACACCGGGGAGCTGTTTTTT.

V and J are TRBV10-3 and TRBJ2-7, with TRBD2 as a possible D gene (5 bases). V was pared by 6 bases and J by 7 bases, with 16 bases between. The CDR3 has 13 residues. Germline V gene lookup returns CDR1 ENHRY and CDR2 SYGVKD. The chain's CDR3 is CAIRSAGPGEQYF. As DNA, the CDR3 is TGTGCCATCAGGTCGGCCGGGCCGGGGGAGCAGTACTTC.

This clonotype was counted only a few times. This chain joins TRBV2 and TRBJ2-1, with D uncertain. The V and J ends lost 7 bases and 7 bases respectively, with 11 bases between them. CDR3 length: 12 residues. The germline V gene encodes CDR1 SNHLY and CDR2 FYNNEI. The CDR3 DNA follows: TGTGCCAGCAAAAGGTCCGGGAATGAGCAGTTCTTC. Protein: CASKRSGNEQFF.

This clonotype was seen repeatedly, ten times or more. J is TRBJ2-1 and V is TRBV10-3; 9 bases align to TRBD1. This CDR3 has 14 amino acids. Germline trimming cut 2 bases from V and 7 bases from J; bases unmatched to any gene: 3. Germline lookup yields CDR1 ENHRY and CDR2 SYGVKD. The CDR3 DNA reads TGTGCCATCAGTGAGCACAGGGGGCAGAATGAGCAGTTCTTC. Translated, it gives CAISEHRGQNEQFF.

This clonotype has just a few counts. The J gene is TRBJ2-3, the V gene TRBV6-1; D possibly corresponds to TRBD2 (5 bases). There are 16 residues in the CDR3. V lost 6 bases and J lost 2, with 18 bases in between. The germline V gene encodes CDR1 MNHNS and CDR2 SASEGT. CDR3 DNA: TGTGCCAGCAGCCGATTACGGCGGGCCCCCACAGATACGCAGTATTTT. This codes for CASSRLRRAPTDTQYF.

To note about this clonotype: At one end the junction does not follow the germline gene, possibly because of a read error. CDR3 DNA sequence: TGTGCCAGCACCACGGGGGGGCCAAGCAATGAGCATTTCTTC. This gives the protein CASTTGGPSNEHFF. The chain joins TRBV6-2 or TRBV6-3 to TRBJ2-1; 8 bases map to TRBD2. Germline CDR1 is MNHEY and CDR2 is SVGEGT. This CDR3 is 14 amino acids long.

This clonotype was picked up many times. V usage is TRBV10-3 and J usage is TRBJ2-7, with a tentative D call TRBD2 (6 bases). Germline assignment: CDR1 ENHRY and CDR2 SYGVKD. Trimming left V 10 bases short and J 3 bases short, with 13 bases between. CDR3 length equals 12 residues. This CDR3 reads CATGDTLYEQYF. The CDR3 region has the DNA TGTGCCACGGGGGATACCCTCTACGAGCAGTACTTC.

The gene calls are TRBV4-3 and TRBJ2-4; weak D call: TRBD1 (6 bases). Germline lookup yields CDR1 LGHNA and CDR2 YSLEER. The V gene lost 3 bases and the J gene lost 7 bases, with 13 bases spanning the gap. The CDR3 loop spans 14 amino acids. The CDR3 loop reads CASSQTTGSNIQYF. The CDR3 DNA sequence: TGCGCCAGCAGCCAGACTACAGGGTCTAACATTCAGTACTTC.

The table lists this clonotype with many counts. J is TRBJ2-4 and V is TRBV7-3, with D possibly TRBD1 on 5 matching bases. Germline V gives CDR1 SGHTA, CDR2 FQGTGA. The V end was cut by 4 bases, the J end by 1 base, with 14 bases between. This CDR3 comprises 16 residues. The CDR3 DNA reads TGTGCCAGCAGCTCACCCGGTGCAGGGGCCAAAAACATTCAGTACTTC. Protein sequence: CASSSPGAGAKNIQYF.

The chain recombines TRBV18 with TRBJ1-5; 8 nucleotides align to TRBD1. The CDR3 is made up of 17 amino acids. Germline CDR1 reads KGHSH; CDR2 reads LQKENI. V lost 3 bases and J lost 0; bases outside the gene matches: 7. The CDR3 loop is CASSPFDRGYSNQPQHF. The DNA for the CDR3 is TGTGCCAGCTCACCTTTCGACAGGGGTTATAGCAATCAGCCCCAGCATTTT.

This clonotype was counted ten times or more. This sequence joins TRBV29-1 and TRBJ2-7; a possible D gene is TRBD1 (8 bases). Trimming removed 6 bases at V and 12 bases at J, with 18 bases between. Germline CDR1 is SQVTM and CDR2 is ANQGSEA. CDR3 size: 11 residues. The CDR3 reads CSVDREGTLYF. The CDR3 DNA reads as TGCAGCGTGGACAGGGAGGGGACCCTGTACTTC.

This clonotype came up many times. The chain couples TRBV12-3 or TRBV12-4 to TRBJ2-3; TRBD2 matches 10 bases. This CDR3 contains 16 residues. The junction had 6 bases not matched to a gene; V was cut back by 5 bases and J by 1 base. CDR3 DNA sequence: TGTGCCAGCAGTCCTTTAGCGGGGGGCCGCACAGATACGCAGTATTTT. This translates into CASSPLAGGRTDTQYF.

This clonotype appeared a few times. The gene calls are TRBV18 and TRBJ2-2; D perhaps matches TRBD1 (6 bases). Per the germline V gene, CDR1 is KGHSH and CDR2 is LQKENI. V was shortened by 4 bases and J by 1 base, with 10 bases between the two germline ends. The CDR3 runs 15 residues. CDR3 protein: CASSQGQMNTGELFF. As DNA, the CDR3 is TGTGCCAGCTCACAAGGACAGATGAACACCGGGGAGCTGTTTTTT.

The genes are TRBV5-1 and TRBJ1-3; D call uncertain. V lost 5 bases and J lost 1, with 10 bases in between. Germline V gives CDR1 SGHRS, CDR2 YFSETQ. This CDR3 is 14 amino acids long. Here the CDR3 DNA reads TGCGCCAGCAGTCTTACTTTTTCTGGAAACACCATATATTTT. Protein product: CASSLTFSGNTIYF.

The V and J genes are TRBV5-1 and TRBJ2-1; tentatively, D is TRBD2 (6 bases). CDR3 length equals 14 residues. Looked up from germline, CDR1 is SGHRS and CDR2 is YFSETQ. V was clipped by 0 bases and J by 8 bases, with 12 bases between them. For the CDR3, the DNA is TGCGCCAGCAGCTTGGGGGGACTCGTTGATGAGCAGTTCTTC. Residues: CASSLGGLVDEQFF.

Here the CDR3 DNA reads TGTGCCAGCGGCCTAGCAATCCAGCCAGATACGCAGTATTTT. Amino acid sequence: CASGLAIQPDTQYF. The chain employs TRBV28 and TRBJ2-3, with D tentatively TRBD2 (5 bases). Trimming removed 8 bases at V and 4 bases at J, with 16 bases between. There are 14 residues in the CDR3. Germline V gene lookup returns CDR1 MDHEN and CDR2 SYDVKM.